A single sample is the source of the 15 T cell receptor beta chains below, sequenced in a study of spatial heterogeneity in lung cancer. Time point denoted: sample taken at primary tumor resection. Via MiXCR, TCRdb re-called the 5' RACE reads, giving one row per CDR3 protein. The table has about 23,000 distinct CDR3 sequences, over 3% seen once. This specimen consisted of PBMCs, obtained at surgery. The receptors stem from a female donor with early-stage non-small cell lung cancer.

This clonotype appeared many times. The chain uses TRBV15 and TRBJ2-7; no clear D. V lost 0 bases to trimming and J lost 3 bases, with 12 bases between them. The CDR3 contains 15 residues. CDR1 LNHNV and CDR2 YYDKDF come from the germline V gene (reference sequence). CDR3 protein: CATSRDRHSYYEQYF. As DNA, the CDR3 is TGTGCCACCAGCAGAGATCGTCACAGCTACTACGAGCAGTACTTC.

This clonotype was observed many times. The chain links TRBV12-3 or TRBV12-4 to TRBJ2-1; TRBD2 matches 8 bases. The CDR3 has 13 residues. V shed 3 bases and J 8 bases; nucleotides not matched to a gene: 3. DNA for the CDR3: TGTGCCAGCAGTTTGACTAGCGAAGATGAGCAGTTCTTC. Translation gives CASSLTSEDEQFF.

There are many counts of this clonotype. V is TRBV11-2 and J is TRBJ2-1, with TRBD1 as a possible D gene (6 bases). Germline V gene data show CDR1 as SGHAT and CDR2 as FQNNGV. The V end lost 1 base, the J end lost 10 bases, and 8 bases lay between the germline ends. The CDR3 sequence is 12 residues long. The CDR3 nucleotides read TGTGCCAGCAGCTTAGTAACAGGGGAGCAGTTCTTC. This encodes CASSLVTGEQFF.

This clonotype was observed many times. The CDR3 spells CAISAGLQDEKLFF. The DNA of the CDR3 is TGTGCCATCAGTGCGGGACTGCAAGATGAAAAACTGTTTTTT. The chain is built from TRBV10-3 and TRBJ1-4; D perhaps matches TRBD1 (5 bases). The CDR3 contains 14 residues. Germline CDR1 and CDR2: ENHRY and SYGVKD. V lost 4 bases and J lost 6, with 12 bases in between.

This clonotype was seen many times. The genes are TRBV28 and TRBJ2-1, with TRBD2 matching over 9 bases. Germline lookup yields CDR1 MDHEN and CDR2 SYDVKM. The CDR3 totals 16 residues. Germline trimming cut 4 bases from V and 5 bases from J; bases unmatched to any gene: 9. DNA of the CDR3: TGTGCCAGCAGTTCCCGAGGCGGGAGGGTCCACAATGAGCAGTTCTTC. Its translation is CASSSRGGRVHNEQFF.

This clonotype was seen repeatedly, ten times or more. CDR3 sequence (DNA): TGTGCCAGCAGAGACTCCTACGAGCAGTACTTC. It encodes CASRDSYEQYF. The chain carries TRBV28 and TRBJ2-7; D is ambiguous. The CDR3 has 11 residues. Trimming removed 6 bases from V and 0 bases from J, with 3 bases in between. CDR1 and CDR2 (germline): MDHEN, SYDVKM.

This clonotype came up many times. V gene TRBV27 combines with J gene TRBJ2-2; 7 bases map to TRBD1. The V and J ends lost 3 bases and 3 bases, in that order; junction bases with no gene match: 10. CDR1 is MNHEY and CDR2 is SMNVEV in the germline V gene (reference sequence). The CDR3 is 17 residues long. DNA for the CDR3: TGTGCCAGCAGTTTGGTAGGGGGCTTAACCGACACCGGGGAGCTGTTTTTT. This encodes CASSLVGGLTDTGELFF.

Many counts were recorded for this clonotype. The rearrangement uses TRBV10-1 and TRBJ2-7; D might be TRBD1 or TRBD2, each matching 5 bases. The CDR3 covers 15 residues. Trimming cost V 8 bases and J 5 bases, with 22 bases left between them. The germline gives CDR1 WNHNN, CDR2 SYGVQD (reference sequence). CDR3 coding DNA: TGCGCCAGCGATGAGGGGAGATCACACCCCAACGAGCAGTACTTC. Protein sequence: CASDEGRSHPNEQYF.

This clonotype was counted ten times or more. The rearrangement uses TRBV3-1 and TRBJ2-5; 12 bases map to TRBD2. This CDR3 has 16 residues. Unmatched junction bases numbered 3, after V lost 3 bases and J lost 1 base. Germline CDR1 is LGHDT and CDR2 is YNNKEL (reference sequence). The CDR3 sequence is CASSHLAGGSQETQYF. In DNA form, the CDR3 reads TGTGCCAGCAGCCATCTAGCGGGAGGGTCCCAAGAGACCCAGTACTTC.

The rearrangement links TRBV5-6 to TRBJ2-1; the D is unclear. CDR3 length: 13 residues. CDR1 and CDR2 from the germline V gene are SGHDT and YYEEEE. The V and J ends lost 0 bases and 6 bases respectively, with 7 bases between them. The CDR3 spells CASSLGHRNEQFF. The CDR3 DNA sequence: TGTGCCAGCAGCTTGGGGCATCGCAATGAGCAGTTCTTC.

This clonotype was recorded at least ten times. CDR3 DNA sequence: TGTGCCAGCAGCCCTAGCGGGAGCGGGTACGAGCAGTACTTC. Translating it yields CASSPSGSGYEQYF. This chain links TRBV7-3 with TRBJ2-7; TRBD2 matches at 10 bases. The ends lost 5 bases at V and 4 bases at J; junction bases unmatched: 5. This CDR3 is 14 amino acids long. CDR1 is SGHTA, CDR2 FQGTGA, per germline.

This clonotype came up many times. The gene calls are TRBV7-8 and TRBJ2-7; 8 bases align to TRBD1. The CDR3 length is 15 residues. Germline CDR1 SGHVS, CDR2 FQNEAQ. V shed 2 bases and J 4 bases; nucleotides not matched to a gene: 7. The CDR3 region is CASSLRTGFRYEQYF. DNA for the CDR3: TGTGCCAGCAGCTTACGGACAGGGTTTAGGTACGAGCAGTACTTC.

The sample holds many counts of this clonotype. The CDR3 sequence: CASSIQDTQYF. Written as DNA, the CDR3 is TGTGCCAGCAGCATACAGGATACGCAGTATTTT. The chain uses TRBV12-3 or TRBV12-4 and TRBJ2-3; D unresolved. This CDR3 contains 11 residues. V dropped 6 bases and J dropped 6 bases, with 7 bases sitting between them.

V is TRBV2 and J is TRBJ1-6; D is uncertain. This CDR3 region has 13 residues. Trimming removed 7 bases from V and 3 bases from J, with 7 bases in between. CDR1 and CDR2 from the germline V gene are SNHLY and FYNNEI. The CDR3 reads CASIDNYNSPLHF. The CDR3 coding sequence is TGTGCCAGCATTGACAACTATAATTCACCCCTCCACTTT.

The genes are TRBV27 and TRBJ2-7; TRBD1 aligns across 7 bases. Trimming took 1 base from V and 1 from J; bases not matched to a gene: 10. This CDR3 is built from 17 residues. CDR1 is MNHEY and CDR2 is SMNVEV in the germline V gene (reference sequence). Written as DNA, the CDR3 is TGTGCCAGCAGTTTATTTTTTTTGGGACAGCGGTCCTACGAGCAGTACTTC. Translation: CASSLFFLGQRSYEQYF.